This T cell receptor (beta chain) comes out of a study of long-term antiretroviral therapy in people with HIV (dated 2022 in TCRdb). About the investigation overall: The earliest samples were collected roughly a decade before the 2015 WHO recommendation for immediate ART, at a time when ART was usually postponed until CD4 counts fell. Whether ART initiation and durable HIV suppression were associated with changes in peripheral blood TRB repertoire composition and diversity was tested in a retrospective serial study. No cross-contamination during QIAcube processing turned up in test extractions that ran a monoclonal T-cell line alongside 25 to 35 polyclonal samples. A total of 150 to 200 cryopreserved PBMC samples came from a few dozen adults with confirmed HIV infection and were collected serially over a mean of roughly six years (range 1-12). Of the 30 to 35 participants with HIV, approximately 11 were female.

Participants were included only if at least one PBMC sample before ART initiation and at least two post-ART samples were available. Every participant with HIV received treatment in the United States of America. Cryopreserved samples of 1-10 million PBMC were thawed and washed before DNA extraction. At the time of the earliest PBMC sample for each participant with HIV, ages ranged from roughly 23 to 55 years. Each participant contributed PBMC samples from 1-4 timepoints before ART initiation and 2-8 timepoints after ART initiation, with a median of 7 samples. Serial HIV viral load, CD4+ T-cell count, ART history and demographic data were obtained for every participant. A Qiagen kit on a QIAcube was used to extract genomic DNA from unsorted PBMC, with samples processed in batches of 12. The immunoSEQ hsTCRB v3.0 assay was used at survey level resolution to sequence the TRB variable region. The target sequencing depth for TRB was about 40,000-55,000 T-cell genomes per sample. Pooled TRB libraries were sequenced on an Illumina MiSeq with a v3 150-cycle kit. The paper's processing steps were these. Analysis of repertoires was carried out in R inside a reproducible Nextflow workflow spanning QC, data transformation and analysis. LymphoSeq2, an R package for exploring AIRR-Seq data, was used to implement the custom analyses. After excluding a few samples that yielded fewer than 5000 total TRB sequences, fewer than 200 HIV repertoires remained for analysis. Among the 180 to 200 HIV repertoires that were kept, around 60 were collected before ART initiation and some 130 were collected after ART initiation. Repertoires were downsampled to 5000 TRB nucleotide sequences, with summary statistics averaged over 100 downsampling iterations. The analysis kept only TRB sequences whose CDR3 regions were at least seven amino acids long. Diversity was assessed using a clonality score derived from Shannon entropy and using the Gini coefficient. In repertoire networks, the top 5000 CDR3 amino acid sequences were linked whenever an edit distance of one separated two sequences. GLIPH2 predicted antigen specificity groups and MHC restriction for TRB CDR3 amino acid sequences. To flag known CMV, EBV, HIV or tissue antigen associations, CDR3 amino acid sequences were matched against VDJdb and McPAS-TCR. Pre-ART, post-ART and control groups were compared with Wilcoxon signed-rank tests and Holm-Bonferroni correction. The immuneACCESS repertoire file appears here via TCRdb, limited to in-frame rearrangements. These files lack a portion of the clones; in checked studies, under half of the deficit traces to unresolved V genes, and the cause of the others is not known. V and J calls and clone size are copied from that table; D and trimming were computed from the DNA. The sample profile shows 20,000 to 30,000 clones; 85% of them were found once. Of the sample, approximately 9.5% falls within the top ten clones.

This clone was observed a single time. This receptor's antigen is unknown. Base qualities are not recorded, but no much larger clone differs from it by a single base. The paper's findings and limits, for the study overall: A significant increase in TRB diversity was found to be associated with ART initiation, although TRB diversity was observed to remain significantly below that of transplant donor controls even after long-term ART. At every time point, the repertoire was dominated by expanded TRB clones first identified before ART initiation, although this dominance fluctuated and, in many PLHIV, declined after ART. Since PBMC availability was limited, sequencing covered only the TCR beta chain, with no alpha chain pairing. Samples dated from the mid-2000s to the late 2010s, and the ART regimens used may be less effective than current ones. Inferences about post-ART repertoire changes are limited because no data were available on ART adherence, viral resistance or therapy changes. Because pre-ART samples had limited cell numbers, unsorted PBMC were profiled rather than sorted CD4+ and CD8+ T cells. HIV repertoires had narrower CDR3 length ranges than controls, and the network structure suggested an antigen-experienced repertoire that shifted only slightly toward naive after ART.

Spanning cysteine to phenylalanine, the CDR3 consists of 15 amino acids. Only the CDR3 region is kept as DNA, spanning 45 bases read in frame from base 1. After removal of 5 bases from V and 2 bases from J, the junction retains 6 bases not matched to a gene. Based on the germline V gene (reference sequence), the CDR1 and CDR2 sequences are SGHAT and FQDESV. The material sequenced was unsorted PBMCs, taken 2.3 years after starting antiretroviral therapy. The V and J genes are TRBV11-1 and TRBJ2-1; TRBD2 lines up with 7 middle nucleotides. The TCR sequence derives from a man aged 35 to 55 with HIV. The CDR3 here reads CASSNRAGPYNEQFF. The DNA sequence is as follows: TGTGCCAGCAGCAATAGAGCGGGACCCTACAATGAGCAGTTCTTC.